This TCR beta chain stems from a study of blood T cell repertoires in COVID-19. Germline V gene data show CDR1 as SNHLY and CDR2 as FYNNEI. The CDR3 totals 13 residues. Trimming cost V 6 bases and J 1 base, with 9 bases left between them. The study counted Cohort 3 donors as recovered given two negative PCRs, clearance, or symptom resolution. Some clones are missing from TCRdb's copy, which holds only in-frame ones; the method was immunoSEQ multiplex PCR. The sample records 220,000 or so clones, roughly 84% being singletons. This chain connects TRBV2 to TRBJ1-1; TRBD1 might be the D (5 bases). This TCR was recovered from a woman between 35 and 50 years old who had recovered from COVID-19. Material: PBMCs or T cells enriched from blood (not recorded which). The CDR3 sequence: CASSYGGNTEAFF. CDR3 in DNA: TGTGCCAGCAGCTACGGGGGGAACACTGAAGCTTTCTTT.